This T cell receptor beta chain emerged from a study of identical twins. Findings of the study overall: Abundant cord blood beta clonotypes carried fewer insertions; memory repertoires showed none. Conclusions relied on cross-sectional statistical analysis, not following the same donors. Out-of-frame alpha sequences common to twins were enriched for low generation probability.

Germline V CDR1 and CDR2: SGHTA, FQGNSA. The CDR3 extends over 16 amino acids. V lost 1 base and J lost 3, with 14 bases in between. Unique molecular identifiers were present on cDNA, and template switching added a universal primer site. TCRdb recomputed calls from the 5' RACE reads with MiXCR, one row per CDR3 protein. The table lists around 490,000 distinct CDR3 sequences, approximately 20% of them singletons, with approximately 0.48% in the top ten. Remarks on this clonotype: The antigen is not known.

The data also belong to a second study, concerning yellow fever vaccine responses in identical twins.

The sequence came from a woman between 18 and 29 years old in good health. V gene TRBV7-2 combines with J gene TRBJ2-3, with TRBD2 as a possible D gene (7 bases). Sequenced input: CD4+ T cells sorted from blood. The CDR3, as DNA: TGTGCCAGCAGCTTAGTGGGCGGGGGCCTTACAGATACGCAGTATTTT. Its translation is CASSLVGGGLTDTQYF.